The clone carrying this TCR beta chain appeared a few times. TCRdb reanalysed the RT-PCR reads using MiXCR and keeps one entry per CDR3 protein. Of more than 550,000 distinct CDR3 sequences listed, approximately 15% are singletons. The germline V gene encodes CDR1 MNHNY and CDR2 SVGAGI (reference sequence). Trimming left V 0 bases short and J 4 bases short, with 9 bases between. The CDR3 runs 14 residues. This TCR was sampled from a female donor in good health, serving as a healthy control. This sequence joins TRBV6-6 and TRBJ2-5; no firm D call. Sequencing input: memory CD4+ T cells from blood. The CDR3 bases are TGTGCCAGCAGTTACTCTGGCAGTGGAGAGACCCAGTACTTC. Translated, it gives CASSYSGSGETQYF.